This paragraph reports one T cell receptor beta chain. This sample includes further DNA sequences coding for the same CDR3. These data come from a study of blood T cell repertoires in COVID-19. Overall study: There were acute and convalescent COVID-19 samples, and they came from the United States, Italy and Spain. T cells, B-cell-depleted T cells, or PBMCs supplied cDNA or gDNA.

V lost 4 bases to trimming and J lost 1 base, with 7 bases between them. In germline, CDR1 is SGHTA, CDR2 FQGTGA. This CDR3 spans 13 amino acids. Original processing notes: It was from reference gene primer amplification that nucleated cell counts were estimated. Assay: immunoSEQ multiplex PCR; the TCRdb copy retains only in-frame clones and omits some. V and J calls and clone size are those listed in that table; D and trimming were worked out from the DNA. This table holds about 200,000 clones, around 86% found once. The chain has TRBV7-3 and TRBJ1-1; weak D call: TRBD1 (6 bases). The source material was peripheral blood. This clonotype was obtained from a man older than 75 with acute or convalescent COVID-19. The CDR3 DNA follows: TGTGCCAGCAGCTCGGGACAGAACACTGAAGCTTTCTTT. It codes for CASSSGQNTEAFF.